The entry below describes one T cell receptor beta chain. This clone appeared a few times. The antigen it recognizes is unknown. No much larger clone exists at a distance of one base, and base qualities are not known. The record originates from a study of cytomegalovirus exposure and HLA in healthy donors (dated by TCRdb to between 2016 and 2019). Regarding the complete study: In an earlier analysis of roughly 590 of the donors, around 300 Gb of sequence data and some 120 million unique TCR beta sequences from 180 million or so T cells were reported. An early release that covered some 640 HLA-typed donors contained around 330 gigabases of sequencing data and around 80 million unique TCR sequences. Of the 300 to 400 genotyped donors, approximately 82% fell in the genetic ancestry cluster associated with self-reported Caucasian donors. The aim of the study was to test whether cataloging public T cell receptors could identify signatures of past pathogen exposure. The study used immunosequencing to profile the T cell repertoires of hundreds of subjects and linked those repertoires to cytomegalovirus serostatus. A separate validation cohort of about 110 different subjects was used in addition to the approximately 640-subject first cohort. The study combined high-throughput TCR immunosequencing, statistical association of individual TCRs with disease status, and machine learning to predict cytomegalovirus infection status. A later analysis re-examined previously published TCR beta repertoires from hundreds of donors and added high-resolution HLA genotyping to investigate patterns of TCR occurrence. The later analysis used no new phenotypic data to find candidate immune exposures, relying instead on TCR beta sequences and their occurrence across donors. An earlier analysis of about 620 of the donors applied high-throughput TCR beta sequencing to assess whether each TCR beta V gene segment acted as functional or pseudogenic. Donor age, sex, ethnicity and CMV serostatus were compiled alongside the repertoire data. In a later genetic analysis, genome-wide SNP genotypes for about three fifths of the 666 donors were used, and that subset was treated as a discovery cohort. Every discovery cohort repertoire had been produced on one sequencing platform. HLA typing included class I and class II loci at four-digit resolution. The number of typed donors differed by locus: about 629-630 for A, B, C, DRB1 and DQB1; approximately 520 for DQA1; over 600 for DPA1; and around 450 for DPB1. Because of strong linkage in the cohort, roughly five DR-DQ haplotypes were treated as single units for association and clustering. On average, about 200,000 unique TCR beta nucleotide sequences were sequenced per donor among 398 genotyped donors of the cohort, with around 19% of those sequences being non-productive.

The method behind the library was the immunoSEQ multiplex PCR assay. A mixture of 60 forward primers for TCR Vbeta segments and 13 reverse primers for TCR Jbeta segments was used in the multiplex PCR. The CDR3 region of rearranged TCR beta genes was amplified from genomic DNA by a multiplex PCR assay. The Illumina HiSeq System was used to sequence the amplified TCR beta libraries as 87-base-pair reads. In the source study's methods: A later analysis tallied 75 million to 85 million unique TCR beta chains across the 650 to 750 repertoires, and approximately 9.9 million of those chains were shared by two or more donors. A nearest-neighbor algorithm error-corrected the raw reads and collapsed the reads into unique sequences, merging closely related sequences to remove PCR and sequencing errors. Alignment of CDR3 sequences to IMGT reference sequences was used to assign V, D and J gene segments. For a sequence to be retained, a match of at least six nucleotides to both a V gene segment and a J gene segment was required. A rearrangement was called productive if the CDR3 had no stop codons and remained in frame with V and J, and every other rearrangement was called non-productive. Following IMGT convention, CDR3 was defined as the stretch from the second conserved V-encoded cysteine to the conserved J-encoded phenylalanine. In an earlier analysis of around 600 of the donors, sequences lacking an unambiguous match to a single V gene segment were excluded. In an earlier analysis of about 590 of the donors, a V segment was called functional when productive rearrangements were above 56.7%, and segregating when the standard deviation between donors exceeded 5%. A statistical classification framework was built to diagnose cytomegalovirus status from the catalog of TCR beta chain sequences. A later analysis assigned V and J genes by comparing TCR nucleotide sequences with IMGT/GENE-DB human TR gene sequences. In a later analysis, CDR3 sequences and most-parsimonious VDJ recombination scenarios were assigned using the TCRdist pipeline. In a later analysis, each TCR beta chain was defined by its CDR3 amino acid sequence together with its V-gene family, and reads lacking a unique V-gene family were excluded. As a way to deal with suspected cross-contamination and a sequencing artifact, a later analysis dropped hundreds of nucleotide sequences that were highly shared and had low generation probability. In a later analysis, a clonal expansion index was calculated for each public chain from normalized within-repertoire ranks of inferred template counts. In a later analysis, generation probabilities were computed with a VDJ recombination model fitted to out-of-frame rearrangements, and the resulting probabilities were checked against IGoR. In a later analysis, TCR-TCR, TCR-HLA and TCR-CMV co-occurrence was scored with hypergeometric tests, and a repertoire-size bias correction was applied to TCR pairs. A later analysis estimated false discovery rates by permuting HLA or CMV assignments 20 times. A later analysis grouped co-occurring TCRs with DBSCAN, adding TCRdist sequence similarity when clustering within HLA-allele-positive subsets. Repertoires with fewer than 30,000 or more than 120,000 public chains, plus five repertoires with anomalous nucleotide sharing, were excluded from co-occurrence clustering. Imported from immuneACCESS, the table was reduced by TCRdb to in-frame sequences with V and J called. These copies leave out some clones; in studies compared against another copy, an unresolved V gene accounts for under half, and the cause of the remainder is not known. D and trimming come from the DNA, and the V and J calls and clone size come from that table. Here the sample has about 170,000 clones; approximately 71% occur a single time. The ten largest clonotypes hold roughly 5.2% of the sample.

The cohort consisted of 666 healthy bone marrow donors. All cohort members were sampled while nominally healthy, although unrecorded immune exposures were likely present. The donor was CMV seropositive and belonged to the group of more than 250 seropositive cohort members. A peripheral blood sample was provided by each donor, and peripheral blood mononuclear cells were used for TCR beta sequencing. The Qiagen DNeasy Blood Extraction Kit was used to extract genomic DNA from the blood cell samples. Study-wide findings and limitations: Most TCR sequences were seen in very few donors, while some public TCRs were found in many individuals. V-gene and J-gene trimming of TCR beta chains was associated with a missense DCLRE1C variant in a later genetic analysis, and the association was replicated in an independent cohort. In a later analysis, the rate of TCR association differed among HLA loci, with DRB1 alleles having the most associated TCRs and HLA-C alleles having the fewest. In a later analysis, HLA-associated TCR beta chains showed more clonal expansion and lower generation probabilities than non-associated chains that were equally common. A further reported finding was that TCR beta sequences accurately predicted the HLA-A and HLA-B alleles for most subjects in the first cohort. Because HLA typing was missing for some donors at each locus, association tests included only the typed subset. Linkage disequilibrium might explain the correlated functional status among segregating V segments, but an unknown experimental factor could not be ruled out. In an earlier analysis of 587 of the donors, most TCR beta V segments appeared in productive rearrangements about 87% or about 30% of the time, broadly matching IMGT annotations. A later analysis reported that several top co-occurrence clusters appeared linked to parvovirus B19, influenza, CMV and Epstein-Barr virus. A cluster of highly shared sequence variants was judged likely to be a technical artifact of the sequencing pipeline. Approximately 18 rarely observed V segments, including chromosome 9 orphons, were excluded from the earlier analysis of some 590 of the donors because counts were too low. The study listed approximately 150 TCR beta chains as associated with cytomegalovirus. This cohort had only TCR beta chains sequenced, and the lack of alpha or paired-chain data limited which features could be detected. Sequencing depth was assumed to be roughly uniform across donors in the presence/absence analyses, though that assumption may not hold. According to the authors, the approach could potentially be generalized to other disease states and immunological phenotypes. The only immune exposure information available for the cohort was CMV serostatus. Three of the identified cytomegalovirus-associated TCR beta chains were confirmed in vitro to be specific for cytomegalovirus antigens. In both the original and validation cohorts, the classifier was reported to diagnose cytomegalovirus status with high specificity and sensitivity. When HLA alleles, especially DR and DQ, strongly co-occurred, TCR associations were difficult to assign to individual alleles. In a later genetic analysis, fewer N-insertions in productive TCRs were reported among donors in an Asian-associated ancestry cluster than the roughly 640-donor mean. Specific HLA alleles were associated with 16,951 TCR beta sequences at a false discovery rate of 0.05 in a later analysis. In a later analysis, most CMV-associated TCR beta chains were found to appear HLA-restricted, with HLA associations seemingly driven largely by CMV exposure.

The receptor's source is a woman younger than 35 in good health and CMV-seropositive. The sample taken for sequencing was PBMCs.

The CDR3: CASSIHGSYNEQFF. The DNA reads TGTGCCAGTAGTATTCACGGCTCCTACAATGAGCAGTTCTTC. The sequence joins TRBV19 to TRBJ2-1; the D gene cannot be resolved reliably. V and J are truncated by 3 bases and 0 bases respectively, leaving an intervening sequence of 6 bases. CDR1 and CDR2, looked up from the germline V gene (reference sequence), are LNHDA and SQIVND. From the cysteine up to the phenylalanine, the CDR3 has a length of 14 residues. Only the CDR3 DNA stays, 42 bases, in frame from base 1. The variable domain in full, with residues beyond the CDR3 obtained from the reference TRBV19 and TRBJ2-1 genes, is DGGITQSPKYLFRKEGQNVTLSCEQNLNHDAMYWYRQDPGQGLRLIYYSQIVNDFQKGDIAEGYSVSREKKESFPLTVTSAQKNPTAFYLCASSIHGSYNEQFFGPGTRLTVL.